Listed here are 21 T cell receptor beta chains from one sample, sequenced in a study of T cell changes during pregnancy in multiple sclerosis. Profiling relied on immunoSEQ multiplex PCR, and the TCRdb table lists in-frame clones only, not all of them. The sample lists 70,000 to 95,000 clones; around 93% were seen once. The sequencing used peripheral blood, collected after pregnancy. These receptor sequences come from a female donor in good health, enrolled as a control in a pregnancy study.

The V gene is TRBV30, the J gene TRBJ1-1, with D perhaps TRBD1 (5 bases). This CDR3 contains 14 residues. The germline CDR1 and CDR2 sequences are GTSNPN and SVGIG (reference sequence). The germline V and J ends were trimmed by 3 bases and 1 base, with 12 bases remaining between them. CDR3 nucleotides: TGTGCCTGGAGGCGGGGGACGGGGAACACTGAAGCTTTCTTT. Its translation: CAWRRGTGNTEAFF.

V and J are TRBV10-1 and TRBJ2-7, with TRBD2 as a possible D gene (7 bases). Germline V gives CDR1 WNHNN, CDR2 SYGVQD (reference sequence). CDR3 length: 17 residues. Trimming shortened V by 5 bases and J by 2 bases, and 22 bases separated the two germline ends. Written as DNA, the CDR3 is TGCGCCAGCAGTCCTTATCCACTGGGGGGGCGGGCCTACGAGCAGTACTTC. Its translation is CASSPYPLGGRAYEQYF.

This sequence joins TRBV14 and TRBJ2-1; D remains ambiguous. The CDR3 is 13 residues long. The germline V gene has CDR1 SGHDN and CDR2 FVKESK. V lost 4 bases, J lost 5 bases, and 9 bases lay in between. CDR3 loop: CASSPPEDNEQFF. The DNA of the CDR3 is TGTGCCAGCAGCCCCCCAGAGGACAATGAGCAGTTCTTC.

The CDR3 bases are TGTGCCAGCCGAGCGGGGGGGGAGACCCAGTACTTC. Translation: CASRAGGETQYF. J is TRBJ2-5 and V is TRBV2; 10 bases are a match to TRBD2. Germline V gives CDR1 SNHLY, CDR2 FYNNEI. Trimming took 8 bases from V and 5 from J; bases not matched to a gene: 2. The CDR3 consists of 12 residues.

This CDR3 is CASGLTSDRYSSYNSPLHF. The CDR3 DNA sequence: TGTGCTAGTGGTTTGACTTCGGACAGATATTCCTCCTATAATTCACCCCTCCACTTT. The rearrangement joins TRBV12-5 to TRBJ1-6, with a weak D call TRBD1 (6 bases). With 2 bases removed from V and 0 bases from J, the gap between germline ends came to 17 bases. The germline V gene encodes CDR1 LGHNT and CDR2 FRNRAP. CDR3 length: 19 residues.

V is TRBV18 and J is TRBJ1-2; D is unresolved. Germline V gene sequence: CDR1 KGHSH, CDR2 LQKENI. The CDR3 is 17 amino acids. Trimming cost V 2 bases and J 2 bases, with 18 bases left between them. CDR3 protein: CASSPLRFGGSNYGYTF. CDR3 nucleotide sequence: TGTGCCAGCTCACCATTGAGATTCGGAGGGTCCAACTATGGCTACACCTTC.

This CDR3 reads CASSFPSSSFLNTGELFF. The CDR3 region has the DNA TGTGCCAGCAGCTTCCCCTCCTCTAGCTTTCTGAACACCGGGGAGCTGTTTTTT. This chain uses TRBV7-9 with TRBJ2-2; the D gene is possibly TRBD2 (5 bases). CDR1 and CDR2 (germline): SEHNR, FQNEAQ (reference sequence). Trimming cost V 3 bases and J 1 base, with 18 bases left between them. The CDR3 spans 18 residues.

This clone was recorded once. The V and J genes are TRBV7-2 and TRBJ1-5; maybe TRBD1 (6 bases). The CDR3 is 17 residues long. CDR1 and CDR2 from the germline V gene are SGHTA and FQGNSA. The ends were cut back, 4 bases at V and 3 bases at J, with 19 bases in the middle. CDR3 sequence: CASSSELGAGFNQPQHF. CDR3 DNA: TGTGCCAGCAGCTCCGAGTTGGGGGCAGGATTCAATCAGCCCCAGCATTTT.

The rearrangement uses TRBV11-2 and TRBJ2-5; 8 nucleotides match TRBD2. Germline CDR1 and CDR2: SGHAT and FQNNGV. CDR3 size: 14 residues. V shed 2 bases and J 4 bases; nucleotides not matched to a gene: 3. The CDR3 here is CASSLRLAGETQYF. CDR3 in DNA: TGTGCCAGCAGCTTACGTCTAGCGGGAGAGACCCAGTACTTC.

The chain couples TRBV28 to TRBJ2-7; 7 positions match TRBD1. CDR1 and CDR2 (germline): MDHEN, SYDVKM. The CDR3 runs 16 residues. V lost 6 bases, J lost 2 bases, and 13 bases stayed unmatched. The CDR3 region is CASSSPSQGETYEQYF. DNA of the CDR3: TGTGCCAGCAGCTCCCCCTCCCAGGGGGAAACCTACGAGCAGTACTTC.

The chain carries TRBV18 and TRBJ1-5; the D is unclear. Germline assignment: CDR1 KGHSH and CDR2 LQKENI. V lost 4 bases and J lost 4, with 8 bases in between. CDR3 length: 13 amino acids. CDR3 protein: CASSQGVNQPQHF. The DNA of the CDR3 is TGTGCCAGCTCACAGGGAGTAAATCAGCCCCAGCATTTT. Using reference TRBV18 and TRBJ1-5 for the parts outside the CDR3, the full variable domain is NAGVMQNPRHLVRRRGQEARLRCSPMKGHSHVYWYRQLPEEGLKFMVYLQKENIIDESGMPKERFSAEFPKEGPSILRIQQVVRGDSAAYFCASSQGVNQPQHFGDGTRLSIL.

J is TRBJ2-7 and V is TRBV6-5, with a possible D match to TRBD2 (7 bases). Germline CDR1 and CDR2: MNHEY and SVGAGI. The CDR3 sequence is 13 residues long. V lost 2 bases to trimming and J lost 11 bases, with 16 bases between them. CDR3: CASSYKGGLKEYF. For the CDR3, the DNA is TGTGCCAGCAGTTACAAGGGGGGGCTAAAGGAGTACTTC.

This sequence joins TRBV27 and TRBJ2-7; weak D call: TRBD1 (5 bases). The CDR3 consists of 14 residues. Trimming stripped 0 bases from V and 7 bases from J, with 13 bases between. Germline V CDR1 and CDR2: MNHEY, SMNVEV (reference sequence). For the CDR3, the DNA is TGTGCCAGCAGTTTATCGGGGCCCCCGAGGGAGCAGTACTTC. Amino acids: CASSLSGPPREQYF.

The chain recombines TRBV2 with TRBJ2-5; TRBD2 matches at 14 bases. CDR1 is SNHLY and CDR2 is FYNNEI in the germline V gene. There are 15 residues in the CDR3. Trimming cost V 4 bases and J 2 bases; bases outside gene matches: 0. The CDR3 region is CASSGTSGGQETQYF. The CDR3 coding sequence is TGTGCCAGCAGTGGGACTAGCGGGGGGCAAGAGACCCAGTACTTC.

The chain links TRBV19 to TRBJ1-4, with 8 bases fitting TRBD1. The germline V gene has CDR1 LNHDA and CDR2 SQIVND (reference sequence). The CDR3 spans 14 residues. V shed 4 bases and J 8 bases; nucleotides not matched to a gene: 6. In DNA, the CDR3 is TGTGCCAGTAGTACCGGGACAGGCGGCGAAAAACTGTTTTTT. The encoded protein is CASSTGTGGEKLFF.

J is TRBJ1-1 and V is TRBV30, with a tentative D call TRBD1 (5 bases). The CDR3 has 12 residues. The V gene's germline CDR1 is GTSNPN and CDR2 SVGIG (reference sequence). Trimming stripped 5 bases from V and 1 base from J, with 8 bases between. The CDR3, as DNA: TGTGCCTGGGGACATAGGAACACTGAAGCTTTCTTT. This translates into CAWGHRNTEAFF.

Comments on this clone: An end of the junction does not agree with germline; a read error may underlie this. The chain is built from TRBV7-7 and TRBJ2-5; D gene ambiguous. CDR1 and CDR2 (germline): SSHAT, FNYEAQ (reference sequence). The CDR3 totals 13 residues. The CDR3 here is CASSPDLRETQYF. CDR3 nucleotides: TGTGCTAGCAGCCCCGATTTGAGAGAGACCCAGTACTTC.

The V and J genes are TRBV28 and TRBJ1-2; TRBD1 matches at 8 bases. The CDR3 runs to 13 residues. In germline, CDR1 is MDHEN, CDR2 SYDVKM. The V gene end was trimmed by 5 bases and the J gene end by 6 bases; junction bases not matched to a gene: 5. CDR3 in amino acids: CASSKTGVDGYTF. The CDR3 DNA reads TGTGCCAGCAGTAAGACAGGGGTGGATGGCTACACCTTC.

The chain links TRBV30 to TRBJ2-7; D is uncertain. The CDR3 extends over 13 amino acids. Germline CDR1 reads GTSNPN; CDR2 reads SVGIG (reference sequence). V was trimmed by 7 bases and J by 2 bases, leaving 15 bases between them. CDR3 protein: CAYQRLDAYEQYF. The CDR3 DNA follows: TGTGCCTACCAACGGCTAGACGCCTACGAGCAGTACTTC.

The chain links TRBV7-9 to TRBJ1-3, with 7 bases aligning to TRBD1. The junction had 8 bases not matched to a gene; V was cut back by 5 bases and J by 4 bases. The CDR3 covers 15 residues. Germline CDR1 SEHNR, CDR2 FQNEAQ (reference sequence). The CDR3 sequence is CASSPPTGVGNTIYF. The DNA for the CDR3 is TGTGCCAGCAGCCCCCCCACAGGGGTCGGAAACACCATATATTTT.

The chain links TRBV27 to TRBJ2-5, with D perhaps matching TRBD1 (5 bases). V was shortened by 6 bases and J by 5 bases, with 13 bases between the two germline ends. Germline V gene data show CDR1 as MNHEY and CDR2 as SMNVEV (reference sequence). CDR3 length equals 13 residues. The CDR3 sequence is CASSWGADETQYF. The CDR3 DNA reads as TGTGCCAGCAGCTGGGGCGCCGATGAGACCCAGTACTTC.